The source of this T cell receptor (beta chain) is a study of TIL therapy for anti-PD-1-resistant metastatic lung cancer. The wider study: Tumors were harvested before any PD-1/PD-L1 blockade. Tumors had a median PD-L1 proportion score of 4.5% to 7%.

Remarks on this clone: Its antigen is still unknown.

The CDR3 totals 17 residues. After removal of 2 bases from V and 5 bases from J, the junction contained 12 bases not matched to a gene. Germline V CDR1 and CDR2: SGHTA, FQGTGA. Time point specified: pre-treatment sample, taken before nivolumab and TIL therapy. Enrollment ran from October 2017 to early 2020. Sequencing used immunoSEQ v3. Method: immunoSEQ multiplex PCR; TCRdb's copy keeps in-frame clones and lacks some. The sample carries some 57,000 clones, around nine tenths recorded once. Points from the study as a whole: TIL clonotype persistence in blood showed no apparent association with response.

Sequencing used blood, obtained at baseline. The sequence was obtained from a person between 25 and 80 years old with non-small cell lung cancer. This rearrangement joins TRBV7-3 to TRBJ2-1; TRBD1 matches 7 bases. CDR3 sequence (DNA): TGTGCCAGCAGCTTAGGGTTTTCGGGGACAGAGAACAATGAGCAGTTCTTC. Protein sequence: CASSLGFSGTENNEQFF. Looking up the rest from reference TRBV7-3 and TRBJ2-1 gives the full variable domain: GAGVSQTPSNKVTEKGKYVELRCDPISGHTALYWYRQSLGQGPEFLIYFQGTGAADDSGLPNDRFFAVRPEGSVSTLKIQRTERGDSAVYLCASSLGFSGTENNEQFFGPGTRLTVL.